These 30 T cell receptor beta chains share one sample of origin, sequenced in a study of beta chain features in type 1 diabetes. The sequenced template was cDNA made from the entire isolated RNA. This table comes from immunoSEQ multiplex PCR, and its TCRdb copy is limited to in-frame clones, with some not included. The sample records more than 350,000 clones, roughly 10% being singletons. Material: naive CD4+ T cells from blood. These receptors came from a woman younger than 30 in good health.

The CDR3 coding sequence is TGTGCCAGCAGCTTGGATGGGGAATATTCACCCCTCCACTTT. This gives the protein CASSLDGEYSPLHF. This rearrangement joins TRBV5-4 to TRBJ1-6, with D unclear. The V gene lost 0 bases and the J gene lost 8 bases, with 9 bases spanning the gap. The germline gives CDR1 SGHNT, CDR2 YYREEE (reference sequence). This CDR3 is built from 14 residues.

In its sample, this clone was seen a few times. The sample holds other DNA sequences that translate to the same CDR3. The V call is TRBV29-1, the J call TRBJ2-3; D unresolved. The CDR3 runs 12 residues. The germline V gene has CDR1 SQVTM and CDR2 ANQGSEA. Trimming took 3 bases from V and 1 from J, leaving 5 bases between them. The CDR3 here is CSVDTGTDTQYF. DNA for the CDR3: TGCAGCGTTGATACAGGCACAGATACGCAGTATTTT.

This CDR3 reads CATSREGVRTDTQYF. DNA of the CDR3: TGTGCCACCAGCAGAGAGGGGGTTAGGACAGATACGCAGTATTTT. The chain joins TRBV15 to TRBJ2-3; D possibly uses TRBD1 or TRBD2 (5 bases each). The CDR3 sequence is 15 residues long. Germline V lookup: CDR1 LNHNV, CDR2 YYDKDF (reference sequence). The germline V and J ends were trimmed by 0 bases and 3 bases, with 10 bases remaining between them.

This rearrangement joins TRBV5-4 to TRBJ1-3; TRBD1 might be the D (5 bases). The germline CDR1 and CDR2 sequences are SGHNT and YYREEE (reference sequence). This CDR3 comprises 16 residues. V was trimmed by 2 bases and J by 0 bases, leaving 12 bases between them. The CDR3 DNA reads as TGTGCCAGCAGCTTTGAGGGACGGCGCTCTGGAAACACCATATATTTT. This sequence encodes CASSFEGRRSGNTIYF.

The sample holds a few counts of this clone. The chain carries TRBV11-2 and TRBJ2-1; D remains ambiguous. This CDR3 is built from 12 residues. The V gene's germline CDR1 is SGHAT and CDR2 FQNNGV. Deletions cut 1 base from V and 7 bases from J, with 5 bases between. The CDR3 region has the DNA TGTGCCAGCAGCTTAGTCGGTAATGAGCAGTTCTTC. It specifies CASSLVGNEQFF.

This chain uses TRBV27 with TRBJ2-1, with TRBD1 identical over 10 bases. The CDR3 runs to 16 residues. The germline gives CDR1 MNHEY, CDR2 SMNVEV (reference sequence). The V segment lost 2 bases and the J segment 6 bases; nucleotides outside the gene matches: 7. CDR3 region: CASSLLGTGEFNEQFF. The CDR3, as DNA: TGTGCCAGCAGTTTACTCGGGACAGGGGAGTTCAATGAGCAGTTCTTC.

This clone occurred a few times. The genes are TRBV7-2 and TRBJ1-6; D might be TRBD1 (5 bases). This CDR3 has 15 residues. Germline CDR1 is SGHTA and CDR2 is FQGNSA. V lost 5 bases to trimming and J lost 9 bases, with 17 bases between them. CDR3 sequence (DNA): TGTGCCAGCAGCCTGACTTTCTCGACAGTTTCACCCCTCCACTTT. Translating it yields CASSLTFSTVSPLHF.

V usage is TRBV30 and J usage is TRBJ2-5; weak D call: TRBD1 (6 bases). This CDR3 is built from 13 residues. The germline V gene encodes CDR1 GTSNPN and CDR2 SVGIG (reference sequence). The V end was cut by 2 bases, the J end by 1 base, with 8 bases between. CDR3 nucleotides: TGTGCCTGGAGTTTACAGGGCCAAGAGACCCAGTACTTC. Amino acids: CAWSLQGQETQYF.

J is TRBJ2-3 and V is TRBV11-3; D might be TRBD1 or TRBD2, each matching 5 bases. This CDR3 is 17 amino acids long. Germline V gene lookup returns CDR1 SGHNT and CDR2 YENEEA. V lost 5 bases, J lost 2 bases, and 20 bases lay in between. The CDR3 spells CASSLRGAGGATDTQYF. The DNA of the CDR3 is TGTGCCAGCAGCCTTAGGGGAGCAGGTGGGGCCACAGATACGCAGTATTTT.

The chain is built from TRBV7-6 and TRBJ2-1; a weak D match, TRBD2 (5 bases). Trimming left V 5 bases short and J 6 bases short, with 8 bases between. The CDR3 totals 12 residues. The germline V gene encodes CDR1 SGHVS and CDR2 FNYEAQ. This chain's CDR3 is CASSPEGNEQFF. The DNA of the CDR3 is TGTGCCAGCAGCCCCGAGGGCAATGAGCAGTTCTTC.

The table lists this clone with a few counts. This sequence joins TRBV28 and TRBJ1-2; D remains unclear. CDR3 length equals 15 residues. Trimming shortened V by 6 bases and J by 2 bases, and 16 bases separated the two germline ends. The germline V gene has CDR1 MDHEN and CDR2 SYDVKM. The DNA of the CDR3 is TGTGCCAGCAGCGGAGCGGGCGGATCGAACTATGGCTACACCTTC. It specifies CASSGAGGSNYGYTF.

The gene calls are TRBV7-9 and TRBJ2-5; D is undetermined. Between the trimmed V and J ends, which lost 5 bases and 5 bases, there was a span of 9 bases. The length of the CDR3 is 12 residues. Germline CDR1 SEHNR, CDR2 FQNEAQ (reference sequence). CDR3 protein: CASSHNVETQYF. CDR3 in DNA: TGTGCCAGCAGCCATAACGTCGAGACCCAGTACTTC. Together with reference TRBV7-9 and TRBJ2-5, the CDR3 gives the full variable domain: DTGVSQNPRHKITKRGQNVTFRCDPISEHNRLYWYRQTLGQGPEFLTYFQNEAQLEKSRLLSDRFSAERPKGSFSTLEIQRTEQGDSAMYLCASSHNVETQYFGPGTRLLVL.

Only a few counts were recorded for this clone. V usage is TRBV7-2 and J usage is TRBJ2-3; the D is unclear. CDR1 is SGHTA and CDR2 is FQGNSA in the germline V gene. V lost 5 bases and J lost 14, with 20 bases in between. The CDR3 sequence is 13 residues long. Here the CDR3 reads CASSLPATWIVYF. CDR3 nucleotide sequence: TGTGCCAGCAGCCTCCCGGCGACCTGGATAGTGTATTTT.

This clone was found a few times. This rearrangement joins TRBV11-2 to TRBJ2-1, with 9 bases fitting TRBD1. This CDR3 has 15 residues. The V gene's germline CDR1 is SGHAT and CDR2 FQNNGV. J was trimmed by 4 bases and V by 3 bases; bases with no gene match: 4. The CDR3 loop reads CASSLGQGTYNEQFF. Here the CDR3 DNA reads TGTGCCAGCAGCTTGGGACAGGGAACATACAATGAGCAGTTCTTC. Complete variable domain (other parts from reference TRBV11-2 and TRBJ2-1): EAGVAQSPRYKIIEKRQSVAFWCNPISGHATLYWYQQILGQGPKLLIQFQNNGVVDDSQLPKDRFSAERLKGVDSTLKIQPAKLEDSAVYLCASSLGQGTYNEQFFGPGTRLTVL.

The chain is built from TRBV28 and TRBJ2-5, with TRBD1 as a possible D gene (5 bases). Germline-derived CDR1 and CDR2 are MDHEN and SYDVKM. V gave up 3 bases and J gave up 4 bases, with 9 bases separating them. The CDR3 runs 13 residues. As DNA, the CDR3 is TGTGCCAGCAGTTTTCCAGGGATAGAGACCCAGTACTTC. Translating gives CASSFPGIETQYF.

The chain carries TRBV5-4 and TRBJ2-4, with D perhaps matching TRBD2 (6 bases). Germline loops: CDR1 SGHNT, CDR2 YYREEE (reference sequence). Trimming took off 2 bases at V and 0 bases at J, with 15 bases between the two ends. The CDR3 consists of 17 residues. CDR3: CASSFPGLAQAKNIQYF. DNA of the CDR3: TGTGCCAGCAGCTTCCCAGGCCTAGCGCAAGCCAAAAACATTCAGTACTTC. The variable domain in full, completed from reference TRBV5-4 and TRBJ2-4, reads ETGVTQSPTHLIKTRGQQVTLRCSSQSGHNTVSWYQQALGQGPQFIFQYYREEENGRGNFPPRFSGLQFPNYSSELNVNALELDDSALYLCASSFPGLAQAKNIQYFGAGTRLSVL.

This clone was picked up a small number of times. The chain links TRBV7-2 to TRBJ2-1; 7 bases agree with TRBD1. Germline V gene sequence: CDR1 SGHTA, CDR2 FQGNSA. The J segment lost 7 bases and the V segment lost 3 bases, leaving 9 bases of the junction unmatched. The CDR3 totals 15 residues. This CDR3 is CASSFRPGQPNEQFF. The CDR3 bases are TGTGCCAGCAGCTTCAGACCGGGACAGCCGAATGAGCAGTTCTTC.

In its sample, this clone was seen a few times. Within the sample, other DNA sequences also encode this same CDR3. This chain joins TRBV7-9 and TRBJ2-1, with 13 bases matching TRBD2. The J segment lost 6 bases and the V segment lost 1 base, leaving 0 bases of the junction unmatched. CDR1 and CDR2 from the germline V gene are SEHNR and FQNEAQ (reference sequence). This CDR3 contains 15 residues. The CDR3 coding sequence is TGTGCCAGCAGCTTAGGGACTAGCGGGGGCAATGAGCAGTTCTTC. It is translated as CASSLGTSGGNEQFF.

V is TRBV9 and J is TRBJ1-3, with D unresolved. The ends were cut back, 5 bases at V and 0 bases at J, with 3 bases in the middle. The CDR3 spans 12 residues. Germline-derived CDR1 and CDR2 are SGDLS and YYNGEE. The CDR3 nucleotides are TGTGCCAGCAGAGTCTCTGGAAACACCATATATTTT. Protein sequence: CASRVSGNTIYF. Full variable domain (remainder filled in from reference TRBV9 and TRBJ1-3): DSGVTQTPKHLITATGQRVTLRCSPRSGDLSVYWYQQSLDQGLQFLIQYYNGEERAKGNILERFSAQQFPDLHSELNLSSLELGDSALYFCASRVSGNTIYFGEGSWLTVV.

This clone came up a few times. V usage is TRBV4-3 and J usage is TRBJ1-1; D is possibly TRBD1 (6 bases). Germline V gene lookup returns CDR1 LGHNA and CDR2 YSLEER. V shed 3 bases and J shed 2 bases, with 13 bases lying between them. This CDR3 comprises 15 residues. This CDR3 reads CASSQMTGFNTEAFF. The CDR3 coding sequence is TGCGCCAGCAGCCAGATGACAGGTTTTAACACTGAAGCTTTCTTT.

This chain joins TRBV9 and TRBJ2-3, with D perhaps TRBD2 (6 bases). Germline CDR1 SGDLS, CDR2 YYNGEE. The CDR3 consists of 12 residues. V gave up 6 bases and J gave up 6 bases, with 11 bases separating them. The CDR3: CASTGSADTQYF. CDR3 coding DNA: TGTGCCAGCACCGGGAGCGCTGATACGCAGTATTTT.

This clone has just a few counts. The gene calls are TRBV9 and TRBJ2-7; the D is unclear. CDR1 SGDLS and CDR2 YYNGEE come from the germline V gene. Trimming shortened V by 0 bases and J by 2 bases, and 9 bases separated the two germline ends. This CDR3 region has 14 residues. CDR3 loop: CASSVGGWTYEQYF. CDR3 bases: TGTGCCAGCAGCGTAGGCGGCTGGACCTACGAGCAGTACTTC. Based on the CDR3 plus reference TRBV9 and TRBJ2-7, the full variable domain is DSGVTQTPKHLITATGQRVTLRCSPRSGDLSVYWYQQSLDQGLQFLIQYYNGEERAKGNILERFSAQQFPDLHSELNLSSLELGDSALYFCASSVGGWTYEQYFGPGTRLTVT.

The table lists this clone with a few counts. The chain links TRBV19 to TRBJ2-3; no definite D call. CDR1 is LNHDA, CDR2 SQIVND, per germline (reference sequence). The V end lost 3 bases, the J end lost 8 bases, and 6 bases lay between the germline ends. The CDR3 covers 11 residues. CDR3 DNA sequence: TGTGCCAGTAGTATCTCGGGTACGCAGTATTTT. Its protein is CASSISGTQYF.

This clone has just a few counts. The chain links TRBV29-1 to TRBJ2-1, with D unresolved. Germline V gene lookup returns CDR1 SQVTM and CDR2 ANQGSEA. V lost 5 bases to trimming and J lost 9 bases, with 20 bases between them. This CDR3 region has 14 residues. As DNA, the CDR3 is TGCAGCGTTCTAGGACGGAGAAGGTATAGTGAGCAGTTCTTC. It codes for CSVLGRRRYSEQFF.

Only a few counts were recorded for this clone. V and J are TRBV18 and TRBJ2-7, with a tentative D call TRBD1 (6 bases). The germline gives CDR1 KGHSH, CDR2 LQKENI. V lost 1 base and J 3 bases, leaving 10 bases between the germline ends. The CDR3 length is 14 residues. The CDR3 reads CASSPQGVGYEQYF. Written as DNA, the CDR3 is TGTGCCAGCTCACCACAGGGGGTCGGCTACGAGCAGTACTTC.

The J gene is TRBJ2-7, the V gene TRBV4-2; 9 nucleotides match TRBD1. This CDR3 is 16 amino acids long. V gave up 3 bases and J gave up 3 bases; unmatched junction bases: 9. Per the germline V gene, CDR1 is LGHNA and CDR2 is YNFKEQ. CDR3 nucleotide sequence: TGTGCCAGCAGCCACTTGGATAAGGGACAGGGCTACGAGCAGTACGTC. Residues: CASSHLDKGQGYEQYV.

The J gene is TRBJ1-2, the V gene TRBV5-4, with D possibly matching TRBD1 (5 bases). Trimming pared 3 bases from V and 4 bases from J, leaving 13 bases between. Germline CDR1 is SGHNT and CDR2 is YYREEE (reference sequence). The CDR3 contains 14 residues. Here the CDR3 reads CASSSRGPLYGYTF. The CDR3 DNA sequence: TGTGCCAGCAGCTCCCGGGGCCCGCTCTATGGCTACACCTTC.

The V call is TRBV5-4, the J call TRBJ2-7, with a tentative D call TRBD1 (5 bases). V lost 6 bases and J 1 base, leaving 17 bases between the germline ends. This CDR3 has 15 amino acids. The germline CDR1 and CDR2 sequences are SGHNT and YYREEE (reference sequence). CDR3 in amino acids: CASTRRAGKSYEQYF. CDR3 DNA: TGTGCCAGCACCCGTCGGGCAGGGAAATCCTACGAGCAGTACTTC.

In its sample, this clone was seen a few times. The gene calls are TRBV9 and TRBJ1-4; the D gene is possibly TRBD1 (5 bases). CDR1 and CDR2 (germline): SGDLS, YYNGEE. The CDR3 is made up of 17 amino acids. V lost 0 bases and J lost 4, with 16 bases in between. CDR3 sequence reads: CASSVAISTADNEKLFF. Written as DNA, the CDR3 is TGTGCCAGCAGCGTAGCTATATCGACAGCCGATAATGAAAAACTGTTTTTT.

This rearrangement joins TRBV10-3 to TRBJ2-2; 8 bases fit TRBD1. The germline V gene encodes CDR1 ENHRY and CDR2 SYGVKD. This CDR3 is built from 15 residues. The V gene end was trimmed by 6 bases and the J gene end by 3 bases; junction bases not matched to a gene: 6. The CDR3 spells CAISAGGLYTGELFF. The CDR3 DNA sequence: TGTGCCATCAGCGCAGGGGGCCTTTACACCGGGGAGCTGTTTTTT.